This TCR beta chain was documented in a study of T cells in Graves' hyperthyroidism and ophthalmopathy. Per germline, CDR1 MNHEY and CDR2 SMNVEV (reference sequence). The CDR3 has 15 amino acids. V lost 2 bases to trimming and J lost 2 bases, with 13 bases between them. At least ten counts were recorded for this clonotype. What it binds is unknown. Template material for amplifying TCR beta CDR3 regions consisted of RNA transcripts. The HTBI set primed first-round TCR CDR3 RT-PCR. TCRdb itself ran the multiplex PCR reads through MiXCR, one entry per CDR3 protein. The table shows roughly 720,000 distinct CDR3 sequences, with roughly 17% occurring only once. Overall study results and limits: Ophthalmopathy got predicted by the model a median about six months before its onset. A model using 13 V-J features told ophthalmopathy apart from stable hyperthyroidism.

Pregnant or lactating patients were excluded, as were those with uncontrolled infection or other autoimmune disease. Orbital computed tomography and thyroid ultrasound, together with serum TRAb and thyroxine and clinical symptoms, were used for diagnoses. The sample taken for sequencing was blood. V usage is TRBV27 and J usage is TRBJ2-7; D may be TRBD1 (5 bases). This TCR came from a man aged 50 to 59 with Graves' hyperthyroidism. The chain's CDR3 is CASSLLPGLAYEQYF. CDR3 nucleotides: TGTGCCAGCAGTTTACTCCCAGGGTTGGCCTACGAGCAGTACTTC.